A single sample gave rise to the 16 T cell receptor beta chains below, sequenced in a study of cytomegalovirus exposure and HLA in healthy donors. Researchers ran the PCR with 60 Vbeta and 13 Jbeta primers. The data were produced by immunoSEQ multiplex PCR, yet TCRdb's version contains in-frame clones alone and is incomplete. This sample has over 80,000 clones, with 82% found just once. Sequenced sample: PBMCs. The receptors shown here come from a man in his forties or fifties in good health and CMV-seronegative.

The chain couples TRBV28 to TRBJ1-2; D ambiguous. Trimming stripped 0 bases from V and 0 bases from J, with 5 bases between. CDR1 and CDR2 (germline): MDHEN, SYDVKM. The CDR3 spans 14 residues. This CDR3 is CASSLWAANYGYTF. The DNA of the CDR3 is TGTGCCAGCAGTTTATGGGCAGCTAACTATGGCTACACCTTC.

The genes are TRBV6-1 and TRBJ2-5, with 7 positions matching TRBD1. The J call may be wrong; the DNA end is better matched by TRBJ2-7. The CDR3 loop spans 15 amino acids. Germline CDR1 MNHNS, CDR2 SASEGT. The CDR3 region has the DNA TGTGCCAGCAGTCGGGACAACAGGGGTGGGGACGAGCAGTACTTC. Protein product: CASSRDNRGGDEQYF.

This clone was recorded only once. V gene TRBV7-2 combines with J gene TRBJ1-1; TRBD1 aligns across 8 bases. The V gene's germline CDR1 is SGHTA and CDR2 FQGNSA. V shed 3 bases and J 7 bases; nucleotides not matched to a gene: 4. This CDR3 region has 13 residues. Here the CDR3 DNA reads TGTGCCAGCAGCTTCACTGGACAGGGTGAAGCTTTCTTT. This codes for CASSFTGQGEAFF.

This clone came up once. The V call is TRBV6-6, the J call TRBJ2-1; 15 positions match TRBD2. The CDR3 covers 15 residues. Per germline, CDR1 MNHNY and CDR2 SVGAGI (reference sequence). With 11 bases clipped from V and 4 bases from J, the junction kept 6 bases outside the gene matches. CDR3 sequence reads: CAVTGTSGGYNEQFF. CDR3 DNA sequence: TGTGCCGTCACTGGGACTAGCGGGGGGTACAATGAGCAGTTCTTC.

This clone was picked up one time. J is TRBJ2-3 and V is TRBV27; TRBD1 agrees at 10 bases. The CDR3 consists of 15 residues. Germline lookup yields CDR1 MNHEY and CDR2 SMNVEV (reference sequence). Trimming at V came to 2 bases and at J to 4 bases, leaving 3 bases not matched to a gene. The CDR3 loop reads CASSLGTGAADTQYF. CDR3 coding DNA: TGTGCCAGCAGTTTAGGGACAGGGGCGGCAGATACGCAGTATTTT.

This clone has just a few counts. CDR3 sequence (DNA): TGTGCCAGCAGCCCCCGACTAGCACAACGTGAGCAGTTCTTC. Protein sequence: CASSPRLAQREQFF. The chain employs TRBV7-3 and TRBJ2-1; 7 bases line up with TRBD2. The V and J ends lost 5 bases and 9 bases, in that order; junction bases with no gene match: 10. Germline V gene sequence: CDR1 SGHTA, CDR2 FQGTGA. The CDR3 loop spans 14 amino acids.

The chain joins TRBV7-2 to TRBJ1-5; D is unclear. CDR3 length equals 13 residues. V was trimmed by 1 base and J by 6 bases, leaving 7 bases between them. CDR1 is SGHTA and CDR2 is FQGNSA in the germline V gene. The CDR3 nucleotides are TGTGCCAGCAGCTTAGGCCAGGCTCAGCCCCAGCATTTT. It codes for CASSLGQAQPQHF.

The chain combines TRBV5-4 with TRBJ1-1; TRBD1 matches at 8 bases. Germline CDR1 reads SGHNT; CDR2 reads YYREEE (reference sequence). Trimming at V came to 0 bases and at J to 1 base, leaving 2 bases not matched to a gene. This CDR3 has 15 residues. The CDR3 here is CASSLGQGANTEAFF. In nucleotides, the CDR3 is TGTGCCAGCAGCTTGGGGCAGGGGGCGAACACTGAAGCTTTCTTT.

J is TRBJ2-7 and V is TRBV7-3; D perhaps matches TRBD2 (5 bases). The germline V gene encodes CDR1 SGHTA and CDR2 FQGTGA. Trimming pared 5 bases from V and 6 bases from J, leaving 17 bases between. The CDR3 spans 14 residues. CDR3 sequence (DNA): TGTGCCAGCAGCCGATCTGGGTCCGGAGGCGAGCAGTACTTC. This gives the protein CASSRSGSGGEQYF.

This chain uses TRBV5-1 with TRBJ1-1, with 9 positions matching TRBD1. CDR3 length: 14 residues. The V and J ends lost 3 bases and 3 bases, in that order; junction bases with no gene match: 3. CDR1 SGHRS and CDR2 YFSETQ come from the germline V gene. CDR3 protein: CASSSQGAHTEAFF. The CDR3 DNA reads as TGCGCCAGCAGCTCACAGGGGGCCCACACTGAAGCTTTCTTT. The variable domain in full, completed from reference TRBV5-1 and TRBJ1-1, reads KAGVTQTPRYLIKTRGQQVTLSCSPISGHRSVSWYQQTPGQGLQFLFEYFSETQRNKGNFPGRFSGRQFSNSRSEMNVSTLELGDSALYLCASSSQGAHTEAFFGQGTRLTVV.

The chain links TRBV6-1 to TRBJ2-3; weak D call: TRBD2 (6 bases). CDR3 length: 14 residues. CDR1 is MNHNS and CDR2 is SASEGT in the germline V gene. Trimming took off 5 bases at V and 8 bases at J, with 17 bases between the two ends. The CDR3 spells CASSPSAVHGTQYF. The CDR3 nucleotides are TGTGCCAGCAGTCCTAGCGCAGTCCACGGTACGCAGTATTTT.

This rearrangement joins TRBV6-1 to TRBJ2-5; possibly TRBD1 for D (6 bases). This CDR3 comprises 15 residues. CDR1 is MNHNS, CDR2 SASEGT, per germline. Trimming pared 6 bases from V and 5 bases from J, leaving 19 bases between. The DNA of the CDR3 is TGTGCCAGCAGCCCCAGGGGAGCTGAGGCGGAGACCCAGTACTTC. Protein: CASSPRGAEAETQYF.

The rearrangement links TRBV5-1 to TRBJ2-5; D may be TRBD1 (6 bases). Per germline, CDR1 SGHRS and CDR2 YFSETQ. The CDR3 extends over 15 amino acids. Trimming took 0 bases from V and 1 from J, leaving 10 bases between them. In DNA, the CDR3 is TGCGCCAGCAGCTTGGGATTGGGGGCCCAAGAGACCCAGTACTTC. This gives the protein CASSLGLGAQETQYF.

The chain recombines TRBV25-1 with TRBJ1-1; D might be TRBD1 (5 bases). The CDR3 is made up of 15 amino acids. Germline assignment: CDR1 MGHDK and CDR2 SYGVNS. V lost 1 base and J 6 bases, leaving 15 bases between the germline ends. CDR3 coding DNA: TGTGCCAGCAGTGAATCCCTCCAAAGGGGTGCTGAAGCTTTCTTT. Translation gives CASSESLQRGAEAFF.

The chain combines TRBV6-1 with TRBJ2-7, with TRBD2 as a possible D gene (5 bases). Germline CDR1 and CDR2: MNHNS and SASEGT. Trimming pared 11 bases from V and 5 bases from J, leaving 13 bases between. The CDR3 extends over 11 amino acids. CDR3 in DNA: TGTGCCGCTGGACTGTTCGACGAGCAGTACTTC. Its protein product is CAAGLFDEQYF.

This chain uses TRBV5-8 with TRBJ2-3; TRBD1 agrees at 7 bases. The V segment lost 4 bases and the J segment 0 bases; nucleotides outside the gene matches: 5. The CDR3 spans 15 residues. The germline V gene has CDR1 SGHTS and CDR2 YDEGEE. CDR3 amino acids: CASSPGQTSTDTQYF. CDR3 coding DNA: TGTGCCAGCAGCCCGGGACAGACAAGCACAGATACGCAGTATTTT.